This T cell receptor (beta chain) was retrieved from a study of T cell responses to AZD1222 COVID-19 vaccine (dated by TCRdb to 2020 to 2023). Looking at the study overall: TCR sequencing covered over 230 trial participants: about 210 given two doses of AZD1222 and approximately 25 given two doses of MenACWY control vaccine. Trial participants were enrolled into age subgroups of 18-55, 56-69 and 70-plus years, which contained approximately 150, 28 and 58 TCR-sequenced participants, respectively. Overall study results and their limits: Most participants were white British and females outnumbered males, and the authors suggested that clonal diversity may have been underestimated. Because no day 14 peak-response samples were available, repertoires were characterized only after the peak T cell response. After two AZD1222 doses, spike-specific TCR breadth and depth were significantly higher than at day 0 and than in MenACWY recipients. The vaccine-associated CD4 TCRs covered the entire spike protein, and the dominant responses fell in regions 160-218 and 743-854. The 56-69-year group was small, and its depth increase did not reach significance, likely because of low power. Conclusions about previously exposed vaccinees were limited because only a handful of AZD1222 recipients were SARS-CoV-2 seropositive at baseline. Nearly half of unique spike-specific TCRs reportedly recognized epitopes outside regions mutated in the B.1.351 and B.1.1.7 variants.

The CDR3 regions of human TCRbeta chains were subjected to immunosequencing. The original methods were these. Repertoire TCRs were checked for matches against a reference library of SARS-CoV-2-specific TCRs that had been generated using the MIRA antigen-specificity platform. Breadth meant the fraction of unique TCRs that were SARS-CoV-2-associated, whereas depth meant the fraction of total T cells that were SARS-CoV-2-associated. Each spike-specific TCR was assigned to its reactive spike region and to a CD4 or CD8 class using the MIRA data. Log10-transformed breadth and depth values were compared by one-way ANOVA with Sidak's multiple comparisons tests. This is the immuneACCESS table as TCRdb keeps it, with only in-frame sequences that have V and J called. A part of the clones is gone; compared with another copy, unresolved V genes explain less than half, and the rest is unexplained. V, J and clone size are those of that table, while D and trimming were read from the DNA. The sample profile shows about 100,000 clones; approximately 87% of them were found once. The leading ten clones occupy roughly 10% of the sample.

The time point label here, explained by the study, means: about 28 days (+/-7) after the second vaccine dose. Because spike-specific TCR depth and breadth did not differ between the two schedules, AZD1222 recipients who got a second dose at roughly 4 weeks were pooled with those who got a second dose at roughly 12 weeks. The vaccinee samples were drawn from two UK trials, COV001 and COV002, one of which was a single-blind randomized controlled phase 2/3 trial testing AZD1222 (ChAdOx1 nCoV-19) in healthy adults. For TCRbeta chain sequencing, PBMC samples were collected from trial participants at day 0 and at day 28 after the second dose. For this clone: No antigen is known for it. The input lacks base qualities; no much larger clone sits a single base away.

CDR1 and CDR2, per the germline V gene (reference sequence), are SGHNT and YYREEE. From V the trimming removes 4 bases and from J it removes 6 bases, while the gene matches leave 13 bases of the junction unaccounted for. There are 17 amino acids in the CDR3, from cysteine to phenylalanine inclusive. Of all the DNA, just the CDR3 is kept, 51 bases in frame from base 1. The material was peripheral blood, obtained 28 days after the second AZD1222 dose. The V gene is TRBV5-4 and the J gene is TRBJ2-7, and 13 junction bases match TRBD2. This clonotype was sampled from an adult who received the AZD1222 COVID-19 vaccine. The nucleotide sequence reads as follows: TGTGCCAGCAGCCCGACTAGCGGGGGGTGGAAATTTGGCGAGCAGTACTTC. This yields the protein CASSPTSGGWKFGEQYF.